A selection of T cell receptor beta chains follows, all from one sample in a study of cytotoxic CD8 clonotypes in ibrutinib-treated CLL. Using immunoSEQ multiplex PCR, the repertoire was profiled, and TCRdb retains in-frame clones only, with some absent. The sample has approximately 74,000 clones; around 81% are singletons. The specimen was PBMCs, collected at disease progression, from a patient treated with ibrutinib. The receptor set was obtained from a human donor with chronic lymphocytic leukemia. Both conserved end residues are part of each CDR3. D genes are given only for firm matches. Clone size is shown for a subset of rows, as once, few, many or a class of expanded clone.

j_call clone_size d_call v_call cdr3_aa cdr3_nt
TRBJ1-2 . . TRBV27 CASRTYTGLRAPLDGYTF TGTGCCAGCAGGACATACACAGGGTTACGCGCACCTTTAGATGGCTACACCTTC
TRBJ2-5 . . TRBV7-8 CASTRGGETQYF TGTGCCAGCACGAGGGGGGGGGAGACCCAGTACTTC
TRBJ1-1 . . TRBV9 CASSDRAMNTEAFF TGTGCCAGCAGCGACAGGGCCATGAACACTGAAGCTTTCTTT
TRBJ2-5 once . TRBV19 CASSIKGETQYF TGTGCCAGTAGTATTAAAGGGGAGACCCAGTACTTC
TRBJ1-6 few . TRBV28 CASSFMRALHF TGTGCCAGCAGTTTCATGAGAGCCCTCCACTTT
TRBJ2-7 . . TRBV19 CASSISGTLSYEQYF TGTGCCAGTAGTATCTCCGGGACACTATCCTACGAGCAGTACTTC
TRBJ2-2 . TRBD1 TRBV30 CAWATGADTGELFF TGTGCCTGGGCGACAGGGGCGGACACCGGGGAGCTGTTTTTT
TRBJ2-1 . TRBD2 TRBV5-1 CASAWASGNNEQFF TGCGCCAGCGCTTGGGCTAGCGGGAACAATGAGCAGTTCTTC
TRBJ1-2 few TRBD1 TRBV10-1 CASSPTGGHGYTF TGCGCCAGCAGTCCGACAGGGGGGCATGGCTACACCTTC
TRBJ1-5 . . TRBV7-2 CASSLWKDQPQHF TGTGCCAGCAGCTTATGGAAGGATCAGCCCCAGCATTTT
TRBJ2-3 once . TRBV2 CATGLTWDTQYF TGTGCCACGGGCCTAACCTGGGATACGCAGTATTTT
TRBJ1-2 . TRBD1 TRBV19 CASKDRVVGYTF TGTGCCAGTAAGGACAGGGTGGTTGGCTACACCTTC
TRBJ1-6 few . TRBV6-5 CASSYSGQGDSPLHF TGTGCCAGCAGTTACTCTGGGCAGGGAGATTCACCCCTCCACTTT
TRBJ1-1 . TRBD1 TRBV9 CASSPARGAIETEAFF TGTGCCAGCAGTCCTGCCAGGGGGGCTATTGAAACTGAAGCTTTCTTT
TRBJ2-6 . . TRBV6-5 CASSYSRPGGANVLTF TGTGCCAGCAGTTACTCTCGGCCAGGTGGGGCCAACGTCCTGACTTTC
TRBJ1-6 . TRBD1 TRBV2 CASMRQGNSPLHF TGTGCCAGCATGAGACAGGGGAATTCACCCCTCCACTTT
TRBJ2-7 . . TRBV10-2 CASTDSYEQYF TGCGCCAGCACGGACAGCTACGAGCAGTACTTC
TRBJ1-1 . TRBD1 TRBV20-1 CSARQGVAFF TGCAGTGCTAGACAGGGGGTAGCTTTCTTT
TRBJ1-5 once . TRBV5-4 CASSFGAAGPQHF TGTGCCAGCAGCTTTGGGGCCGCGGGGCCCCAGCATTTT
TRBJ2-7 few . TRBV20-1 CSAPYPYEQYF TGCAGTGCTCCCTATCCCTACGAGCAGTACTTC
TRBJ1-1 . . TRBV18 CASSPRAGAEAFF TGTGCCAGCTCACCACGGGCGGGGGCCGAAGCTTTCTTT
TRBJ2-3 . TRBD2 TRBV4-1 CASSPGGAPDTQYF TGCGCCAGCAGCCCCGGGGGGGCCCCAGATACGCAGTATTTT
TRBJ2-1 . . TRBV19 CASGRLGFNEQFF TGTGCCAGTGGGAGGCTAGGGTTCAATGAGCAGTTCTTC
TRBJ2-7 . TRBD1 TRBV4-2 CASSQGQGSYEQYF TGTGCCAGCAGCCAAGGACAGGGATCCTACGAGCAGTACTTC
TRBJ2-7 . . TRBV5-5 CASSVTAYEQYF TGTGCCAGCAGCGTAACAGCCTACGAGCAGTACTTC
TRBJ1-5 . . TRBV28 CASSLPRIPGQPQHF TGTGCCAGCAGTTTACCCAGGATTCCCGGTCAGCCCCAGCATTTT
TRBJ1-2 once . TRBV5-4 CASSPGGANYGYTF TGTGCCAGCAGCCCGGGGGGGGCTAACTATGGCTACACCTTC
TRBJ2-1 . . TRBV9 CASSVGREFNNEQFF TGTGCCAGCAGCGTAGGACGGGAGTTTAACAATGAGCAGTTCTTC
TRBJ2-2 . . TRBV10-1 CASSWGTGELFF TGCGCCAGCAGTTGGGGTACCGGGGAGCTGTTTTTT
TRBJ2-1 . . TRBV27 CASSLWEAPYNEQFF TGTGCCAGCAGTTTGTGGGAAGCTCCCTACAATGAGCAGTTCTTC
TRBJ1-5 medium-sized . TRBV10-3 CAIRRTDWQPQHF TGTGCCATCAGGAGGACAGATTGGCAGCCCCAGCATTTT
TRBJ2-6 . TRBD1 TRBV29-1 CSVEGQGAAGANVLTF TGCAGCGTTGAAGGTCAGGGGGCTGCTGGGGCCAACGTCCTGACTTTC
TRBJ1-1 . . TRBV5-4 CASSQQNAEAFF TGTGCCAGCAGCCAACAGAATGCTGAAGCTTTCTTT
TRBJ1-5 . . TRBV5-1 CASSLVPGRQPQHF TGCGCCAGCAGCTTGGTGCCAGGAAGACAGCCCCAGCATTTT
TRBJ2-3 . . TRBV5-1 CASSLLLGGGTDTQYF TGCGCCAGCAGCCTCTTATTAGGCGGGGGCACAGATACGCAGTATTTT